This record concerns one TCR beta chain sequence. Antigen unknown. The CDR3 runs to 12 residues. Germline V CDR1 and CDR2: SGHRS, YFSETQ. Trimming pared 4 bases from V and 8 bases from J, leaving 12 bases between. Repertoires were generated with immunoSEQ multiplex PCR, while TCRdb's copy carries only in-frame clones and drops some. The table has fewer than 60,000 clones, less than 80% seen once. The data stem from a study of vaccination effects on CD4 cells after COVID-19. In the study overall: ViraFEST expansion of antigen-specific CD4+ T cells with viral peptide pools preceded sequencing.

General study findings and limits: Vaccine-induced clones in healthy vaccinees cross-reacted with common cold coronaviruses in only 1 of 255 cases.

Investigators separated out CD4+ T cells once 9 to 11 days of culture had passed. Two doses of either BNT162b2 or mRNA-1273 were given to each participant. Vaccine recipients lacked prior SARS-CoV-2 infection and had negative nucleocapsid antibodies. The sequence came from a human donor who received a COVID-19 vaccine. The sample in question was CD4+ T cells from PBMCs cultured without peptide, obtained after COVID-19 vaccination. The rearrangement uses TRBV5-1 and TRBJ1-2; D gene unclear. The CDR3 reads CASSDGPGGYTF. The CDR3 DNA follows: TGCGCCAGCAGCGATGGCCCGGGGGGCTACACCTTC.